Listed below are T cell receptor beta chains from one sample, sequenced in a study of CD4+ T cells in melanoma. Produced via immunoSEQ multiplex PCR; TCRdb's table is partial and in-frame only. Of over 130,000 clones in the sample, about 93% were seen once. The receptors here all came from a human donor with melanoma. Both conserved end residues are part of each CDR3.

TRBV15	TRBJ2-7	CATSERGEQYF
TRBV6-6	TRBJ2-5	CASSYEGSTKQTQYF
TRBV9	TRBJ2-6	CASSVSGAGANVLTF
TRBV4-1	TRBJ1-4	CASSLVGGNEKLFF
TRBV7-9	TRBJ2-7	CASSLGAISYEQYF
TRBV7-9	TRBJ1-5	CASSLVDQPQHF
TRBV4-1	TRBJ1-2	CASSQVLSGSYGYTF
TRBV21-1	TRBJ1-5	CASSFGGDQPQHF
TRBV19	TRBJ1-5	CASSIGPILSNQPQHF
TRBV5-1	TRBJ2-2	CASSLLMGQDRSEPNTGELFF
TRBV19	TRBJ2-1	CASSIMGNEQFF
TRBV18	TRBJ1-5	CASSPAGQGQPQHF
TRBV20-1	TRBJ2-5	CSARAGEAQYF
TRBV18	TRBJ2-7	CASSQRSGIGEQYF
TRBV6-5	TRBJ2-1	CASRKTDKGEQFF
TRBV10-3	TRBJ2-7	CAISETSLYEQYF
TRBV6-6	TRBJ1-4	CASSYIGPAEEKLFF
TRBV11-2	TRBJ2-7	CASSLNPFEQYF
TRBV7-3	TRBJ2-5	CASSLFGRETQYF
TRBV16	TRBJ1-1	CASSQFGGADEAFF
TRBV9	TRBJ2-6	CASSAVSGANVLTF
TRBV4-2	TRBJ1-2	CASSREIGQPYGYTF
TRBV18	TRBJ2-3	CASSPPRAGEADTQYF
TRBV7-5	TRBJ1-2	CARSSPGTGWRINYGYTF
TRBV6-1	TRBJ1-2	CASSERTGENYGYTF
TRBV2	TRBJ1-3	CASSRTGLNTIYF
TRBV9	TRBJ1-4	CASSVTVGTGGLSEKLFF
TRBV14	TRBJ2-2	CASMKGMNTGELFF
TRBV7-7	TRBJ2-7	CASSLRHGSYEQYF
TRBV2	TRBJ2-3	CASSPDIRTDTQYF
TRBV18	TRBJ1-4	CASSPGTAEKLFF
TRBV11-3	TRBJ2-1	CASSAGLADEQFF